This paragraph reports one T cell receptor (beta chain). These data belong to a study of blood T cell repertoires in COVID-19. Study-level information: Sites across the United States, Italy and Spain contributed samples from acute and convalescent COVID-19.

The CDR3 has 15 residues. Per germline, CDR1 MGHRA and CDR2 YSYEKL. V lost 1 base and J lost 0; bases outside the gene matches: 0. Clones were sequenced by immunoSEQ multiplex PCR, and TCRdb holds only the in-frame ones, with some missing. The sample consists of under 75,000 clones, 80% to 90% of them appearing once. The chain recombines TRBV4-1 with TRBJ2-1; TRBD2 aligns across 7 bases. This receptor was taken from a human donor in a cohort sampled during active COVID-19. Sequenced sample: peripheral blood. Here the CDR3 reads CASSQGGSSYNEQFF. The CDR3 DNA reads as TGCGCCAGCAGCCAAGGCGGGAGCTCCTACAATGAGCAGTTCTTC.